Listed here are 15 T cell receptor beta chains from one sample, sequenced in a study of cytomegalovirus exposure and HLA in healthy donors. Using immunoSEQ multiplex PCR, the repertoire was profiled, and TCRdb retains in-frame clones only, with some absent. The table records under 200,000 clones, more than 75% of them present only once. Sequencing was carried out using PBMCs. These receptors were taken from a man between 18 and 29 years old in good health and CMV-seropositive.

The chain couples TRBV5-6 to TRBJ1-3; TRBD1 matches 9 bases. Germline trimming cut 3 bases from V and 4 bases from J; bases unmatched to any gene: 5. Germline V lookup: CDR1 SGHDT, CDR2 YYEEEE. The CDR3 sequence is 15 residues long. The CDR3 region is CASSWTGVSGNTIYF. DNA for the CDR3: TGTGCCAGCAGCTGGACAGGGGTTTCAGGAAACACCATATATTTT.

Written as DNA, the CDR3 is TGTGCCGCAAGATTCCGGGACAGGGGATTCGGGGAGCAGTACTTC. Protein product: CAARFRDRGFGEQYF. This chain links TRBV2 with TRBJ2-7, with 10 bases matching TRBD1. J gave up 7 bases and V 11 bases, and 17 bases lay outside the gene matches. The CDR3 length is 15 residues. The germline V gene encodes CDR1 SNHLY and CDR2 FYNNEI.

The chain links TRBV2 to TRBJ2-3; 7 nucleotides agree with TRBD1. In germline, CDR1 is SNHLY, CDR2 FYNNEI. Trimming removed 6 bases from V and 1 base from J; junction bases left unmatched: 4. This CDR3 region has 14 residues. The chain's CDR3 is CASRRQGGTDTQYF. CDR3 bases: TGTGCCAGCAGGAGACAGGGTGGCACAGATACGCAGTATTTT.

The chain is built from TRBV9 and TRBJ2-5; 12 bases match TRBD2. J was trimmed by 1 base and V by 4 bases; bases with no gene match: 8. CDR3 length equals 17 residues. The germline V gene encodes CDR1 SGDLS and CDR2 YYNGEE. The CDR3 spells CASSPTGLAGTQETQYF. CDR3 in DNA: TGTGCCAGCAGCCCAACAGGACTAGCGGGGACCCAAGAGACCCAGTACTTC.

This clone was seen repeatedly, ten times or more. The chain joins TRBV29-1 to TRBJ1-4; no clear D gene. Germline loops: CDR1 SQVTM, CDR2 ANQGSEA. V lost 4 bases, J lost 4 bases, and 10 bases lay in between. The CDR3 has 13 amino acids. CDR3 region: CSVVLRGNEKLFF. The CDR3, as DNA: TGCAGCGTTGTGCTACGCGGTAATGAAAAACTGTTTTTT.

This chain connects TRBV19 to TRBJ1-5; 10 nucleotides agree with TRBD1. J lost 5 bases, V lost 1 base, and 2 bases had no gene match. CDR1 LNHDA and CDR2 SQIVND come from the germline V gene (reference sequence). This CDR3 comprises 15 residues. In DNA, the CDR3 is TGTGCCAGTAGTATAGGACAGGGGGCATATCAGCCCCAGCATTTT. Translation: CASSIGQGAYQPQHF.

This chain links TRBV5-1 with TRBJ1-1, with D perhaps matching TRBD1 (5 bases). Trimming pared 0 bases from V and 1 base from J, leaving 10 bases between. The CDR3 covers 15 residues. Germline CDR1 is SGHRS and CDR2 is YFSETQ. CDR3 protein: CASSLAVGGNTEAFF. Written as DNA, the CDR3 is TGCGCCAGCAGCTTGGCCGTGGGGGGGAACACTGAAGCTTTCTTT.

J is TRBJ2-7 and V is TRBV5-1, with 9 bases aligning to TRBD2. Germline assignment: CDR1 SGHRS and CDR2 YFSETQ. This CDR3 is 14 amino acids long. J was trimmed by 3 bases and V by 4 bases; bases with no gene match: 5. The CDR3 DNA is TGCGCCAGCAGCATCGGGACTAGCAGCTACGAGCAGTACTTC. It translates to CASSIGTSSYEQYF.

The chain uses TRBV7-8 and TRBJ2-7; TRBD1 aligns across 8 bases. Germline V gene sequence: CDR1 SGHVS, CDR2 FQNEAQ. CDR3 length: 17 amino acids. Trimming cost V 5 bases and J 2 bases; bases outside gene matches: 14. CDR3 sequence reads: CASSGKGQGIYPYEQYF. CDR3 sequence (DNA): TGTGCCAGCAGCGGCAAAGGACAGGGAATATACCCCTACGAGCAGTACTTC.

The CDR3 DNA is TGTGCCAGCAGCTTAGGTAGCACTGAGCAGTTCTTC. Amino acids: CASSLGSTEQFF. This chain uses TRBV11-2 with TRBJ2-1; D remains unclear. Trimming stripped 1 base from V and 9 bases from J, with 7 bases between. The CDR3 extends over 12 amino acids. Germline V gene lookup returns CDR1 SGHAT and CDR2 FQNNGV.

The CDR3 nucleotides read TGTGCCAGCAACAGGGGCTCCTACGAGCAGTACTTC. It encodes CASNRGSYEQYF. The chain has TRBV6-5 and TRBJ2-7, with 7 positions matching TRBD1. This CDR3 has 12 residues. Losses at the gene ends were 7 bases for V and 0 bases for J; bases not matched to a gene: 0. Germline CDR1 is MNHEY and CDR2 is SVGAGI.

The count of this clone is one. V gene TRBV6-6 combines with J gene TRBJ2-2, with 7 bases that match TRBD1. V was clipped by 4 bases and J by 2 bases; unmatched bases: 4. The V gene's germline CDR1 is MNHNY and CDR2 SVGAGI (reference sequence). The CDR3 sequence is 15 residues long. CDR3 sequence reads: CASSFRDRNTGELFF. CDR3 in DNA: TGTGCCAGCAGTTTCAGGGACAGAAACACCGGGGAGCTGTTTTTT.

This chain links TRBV15 with TRBJ2-3; TRBD2 matches 9 bases. This CDR3 is 18 amino acids long. Germline CDR1 LNHNV, CDR2 YYDKDF (reference sequence). The ends lost 0 bases at V and 0 bases at J; junction bases unmatched: 7. The CDR3 reads CATSRELRTSDSTDTQYF. Written as DNA, the CDR3 is TGTGCCACCAGCAGAGAACTAAGGACTAGCGATAGCACAGATACGCAGTATTTT.

This chain connects TRBV28 to TRBJ1-5; D gene uncertain. V lost 10 bases and J lost 0, with 10 bases in between. The germline V gene encodes CDR1 MDHEN and CDR2 SYDVKM. The CDR3 spans 13 residues. The CDR3 loop reads CANRGASNQPQHF. CDR3 coding DNA: TGTGCCAACCGGGGAGCTAGCAATCAGCCCCAGCATTTT.

The chain is built from TRBV28 and TRBJ2-7, with 14 bases aligning to TRBD2. The CDR3 consists of 15 residues. V was clipped by 6 bases and J by 6 bases; unmatched bases: 7. Germline V gene lookup returns CDR1 MDHEN and CDR2 SYDVKM. For the CDR3, the DNA is TGTGCCAGCAGGGCCGGGACTAGCGGGGGTCTCGAGCAGTACTTC. It is translated as CASRAGTSGGLEQYF. The entire variable domain, with the rest obtained from reference TRBV28 and TRBJ2-7, is as follows: DVKVTQSSRYLVKRTGEKVFLECVQDMDHENMFWYRQDPGLGLRLIYFSYDVKMKEKGDIPEGYSVSREKKERFSLILESASTNQTSMYLCASRAGTSGGLEQYFGPGTRLTVT.